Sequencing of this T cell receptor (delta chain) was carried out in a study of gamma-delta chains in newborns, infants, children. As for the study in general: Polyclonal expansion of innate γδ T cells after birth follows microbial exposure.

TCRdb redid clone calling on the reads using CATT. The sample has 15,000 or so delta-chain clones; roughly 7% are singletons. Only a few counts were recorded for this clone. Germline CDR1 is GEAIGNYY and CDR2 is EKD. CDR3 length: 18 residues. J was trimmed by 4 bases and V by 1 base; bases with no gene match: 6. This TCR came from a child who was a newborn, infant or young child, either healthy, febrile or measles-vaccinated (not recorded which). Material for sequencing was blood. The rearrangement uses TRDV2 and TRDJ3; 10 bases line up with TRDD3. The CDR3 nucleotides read TGTGCCTGTGACACTGTACTGGGGGATGATTGGGACACCCGACAGATGTTTTTC. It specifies CACDTVLGDDWDTRQMFF.